The sequence of this T cell receptor (beta chain) was determined in a study of cytomegalovirus exposure and HLA in healthy donors. PCR used 60 Vbeta primers and 13 Jbeta primers. Using immunoSEQ multiplex PCR, the repertoire was profiled, and TCRdb retains in-frame clones only, with some absent. This sample yields about 150,000 clones, of which around 68% are seen a single time; 2.1% belongs to the top ten. This CDR3 region has 14 residues. Unmatched junction bases numbered 11, after V lost 7 bases and J lost 3 bases. Germline V gives CDR1 SQVTM, CDR2 ANQGSEA. Findings and limits, study-wide: Most TCR sequences showed up rarely, but some public TCRs showed up in many donors. A highly shared variant cluster was judged a likely technical artifact. A later analysis reported that several of the most significant clusters appeared to be linked to common viral pathogens, among them Epstein-Barr virus.

With respect to this clone: Its antigen is unknown.

The gene calls are TRBV29-1 and TRBJ2-7; 8 bases are shared with TRBD1. The specimen sequenced was PBMCs. The TCR comes from a man aged 25 to 45 in good health and CMV-seronegative. The DNA of the CDR3 is TGCAGCGAAGGACAGGGAATCCCACACTACGAGCAGTACTTC. This sequence encodes CSEGQGIPHYEQYF.